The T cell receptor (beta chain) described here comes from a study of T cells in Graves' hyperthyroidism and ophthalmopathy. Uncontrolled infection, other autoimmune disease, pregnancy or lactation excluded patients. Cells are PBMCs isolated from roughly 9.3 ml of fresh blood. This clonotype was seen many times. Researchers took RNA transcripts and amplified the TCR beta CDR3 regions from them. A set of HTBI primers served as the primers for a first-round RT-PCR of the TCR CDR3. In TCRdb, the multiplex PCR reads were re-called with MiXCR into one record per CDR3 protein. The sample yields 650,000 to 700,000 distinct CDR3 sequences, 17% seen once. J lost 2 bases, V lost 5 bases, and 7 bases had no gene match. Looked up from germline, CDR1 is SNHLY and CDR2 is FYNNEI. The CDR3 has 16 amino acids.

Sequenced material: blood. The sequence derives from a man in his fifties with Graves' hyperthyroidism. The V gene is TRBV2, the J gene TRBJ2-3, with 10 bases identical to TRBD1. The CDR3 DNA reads TGTGCCAGCAGTCCATGGACAGGGGGAAACACAGATACGCAGTATTTT. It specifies CASSPWTGGNTDTQYF.